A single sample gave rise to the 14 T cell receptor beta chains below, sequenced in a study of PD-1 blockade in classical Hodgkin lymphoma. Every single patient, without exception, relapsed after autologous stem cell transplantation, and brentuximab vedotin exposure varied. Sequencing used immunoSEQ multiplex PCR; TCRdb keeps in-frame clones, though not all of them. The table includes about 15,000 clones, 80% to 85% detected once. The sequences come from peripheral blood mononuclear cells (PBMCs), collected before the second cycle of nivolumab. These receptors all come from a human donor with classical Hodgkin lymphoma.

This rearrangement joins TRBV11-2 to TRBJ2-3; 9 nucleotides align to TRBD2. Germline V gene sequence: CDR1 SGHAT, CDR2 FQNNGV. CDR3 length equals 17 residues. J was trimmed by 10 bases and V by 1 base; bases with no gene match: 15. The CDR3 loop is CASSLVGVAGVLIAQYF. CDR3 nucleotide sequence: TGTGCCAGCAGCTTAGTAGGGGTAGCGGGAGTCTTGATAGCGCAGTATTTT.

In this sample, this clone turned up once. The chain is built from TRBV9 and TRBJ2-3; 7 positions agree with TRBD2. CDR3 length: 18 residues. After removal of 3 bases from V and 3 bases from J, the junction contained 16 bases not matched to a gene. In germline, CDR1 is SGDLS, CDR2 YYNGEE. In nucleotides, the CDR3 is TGTGCCAGCAGCGCCAGCCCTATCTCCCTAGCGGTGACAGATACGCAGTATTTT. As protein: CASSASPISLAVTDTQYF.

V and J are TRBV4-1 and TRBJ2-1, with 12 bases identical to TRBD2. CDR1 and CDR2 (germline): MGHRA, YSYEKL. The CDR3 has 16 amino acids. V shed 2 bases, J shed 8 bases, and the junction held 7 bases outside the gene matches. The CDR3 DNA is TGCGCCAGCAGCCAACCGACTAGCGGGAGTGGGCATGAGCAGTTCTTC. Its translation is CASSQPTSGSGHEQFF.

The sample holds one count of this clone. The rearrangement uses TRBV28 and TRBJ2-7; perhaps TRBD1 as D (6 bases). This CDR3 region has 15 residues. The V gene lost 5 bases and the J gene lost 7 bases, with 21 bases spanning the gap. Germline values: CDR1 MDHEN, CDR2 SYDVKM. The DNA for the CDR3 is TGTGCCAGCAGTCCCACCGGGACATACCTCTTTGAGCAGTACTTC. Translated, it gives CASSPTGTYLFEQYF.

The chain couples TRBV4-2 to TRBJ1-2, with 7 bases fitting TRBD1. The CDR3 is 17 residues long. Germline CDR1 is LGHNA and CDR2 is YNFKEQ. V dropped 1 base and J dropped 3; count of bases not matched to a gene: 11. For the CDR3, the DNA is TGTGCCAGCAGCCAAGGGGTAGGGGGCGCAAGGGACTATGGCTACACCTTC. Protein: CASSQGVGGARDYGYTF.

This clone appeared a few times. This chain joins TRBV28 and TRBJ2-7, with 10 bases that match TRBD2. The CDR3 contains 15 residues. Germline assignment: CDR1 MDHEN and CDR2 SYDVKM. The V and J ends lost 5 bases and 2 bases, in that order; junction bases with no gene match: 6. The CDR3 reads CASSRAGGRTYEQYF. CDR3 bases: TGTGCCAGCAGTCGAGCGGGAGGGAGAACCTACGAGCAGTACTTC.

The CDR3 is CATSTSSYNSPLHF. The CDR3 coding sequence is TGTGCCACCAGCACGAGCTCCTATAATTCACCCCTCCACTTT. V and J are TRBV15 and TRBJ1-6; D unclear. This CDR3 contains 14 residues. CDR1 is LNHNV, CDR2 YYDKDF, per germline (reference sequence). V gave up 4 bases and J gave up 0 bases, with 4 bases separating them.

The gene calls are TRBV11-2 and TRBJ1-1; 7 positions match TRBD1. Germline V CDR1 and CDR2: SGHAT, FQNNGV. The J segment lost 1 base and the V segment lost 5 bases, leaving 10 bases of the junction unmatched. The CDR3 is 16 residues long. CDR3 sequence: CASSPWDRDRNTEAFF. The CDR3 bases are TGTGCCAGCAGCCCGTGGGACCGGGACAGGAACACTGAAGCTTTCTTT.

The CDR3: CASSYSSGGVNEQFF. Here the CDR3 DNA reads TGTGCCAGCTCATACTCTAGCGGGGGGGTCAATGAGCAGTTCTTC. The rearrangement links TRBV18 to TRBJ2-1, with 12 bases aligning to TRBD2. The CDR3 runs 15 residues. The J segment lost 6 bases and the V segment lost 5 bases, leaving 5 bases of the junction unmatched. The germline V gene has CDR1 KGHSH and CDR2 LQKENI.

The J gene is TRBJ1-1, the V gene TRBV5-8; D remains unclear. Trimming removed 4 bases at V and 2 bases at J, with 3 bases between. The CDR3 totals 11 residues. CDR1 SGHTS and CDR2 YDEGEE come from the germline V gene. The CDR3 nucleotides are TGTGCCAGCAGCGTAAACACTGAAGCTTTCTTT. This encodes CASSVNTEAFF.

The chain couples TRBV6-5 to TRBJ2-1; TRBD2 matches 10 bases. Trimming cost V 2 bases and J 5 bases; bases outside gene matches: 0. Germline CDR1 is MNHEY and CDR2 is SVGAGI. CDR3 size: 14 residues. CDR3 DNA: TGTGCCAGCAGTTACGGGACTAGCGACAATGAGCAGTTCTTC. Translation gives CASSYGTSDNEQFF.

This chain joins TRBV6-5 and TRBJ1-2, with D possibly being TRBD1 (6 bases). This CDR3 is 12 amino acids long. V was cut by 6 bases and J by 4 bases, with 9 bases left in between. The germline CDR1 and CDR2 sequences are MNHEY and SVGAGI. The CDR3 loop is CASSRDTYGYTF. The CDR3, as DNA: TGTGCCAGCAGCCGGGACACCTATGGCTACACCTTC.

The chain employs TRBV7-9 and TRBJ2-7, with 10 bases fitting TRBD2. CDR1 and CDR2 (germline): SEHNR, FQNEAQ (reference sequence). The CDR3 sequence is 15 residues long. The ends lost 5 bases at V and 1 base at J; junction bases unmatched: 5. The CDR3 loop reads CASSGGLAPSYEQYF. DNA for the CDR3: TGTGCCAGCAGCGGGGGACTAGCGCCTTCCTACGAGCAGTACTTC.

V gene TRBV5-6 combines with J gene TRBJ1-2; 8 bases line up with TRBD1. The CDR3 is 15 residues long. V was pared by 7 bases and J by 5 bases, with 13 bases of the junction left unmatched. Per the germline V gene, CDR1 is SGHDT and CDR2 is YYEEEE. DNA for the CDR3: TGTGCCAGCTCCTTGGTGGACAGGGCTGGTTATGGCTACACCTTC. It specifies CASSLVDRAGYGYTF. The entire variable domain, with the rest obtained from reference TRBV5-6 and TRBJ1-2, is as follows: DAGVTQSPTHLIKTRGQQVTLRCSPKSGHDTVSWYQQALGQGPQFIFQYYEEEERQRGNFPDRFSGHQFPNYSSELNVNALLLGDSALYLCASSLVDRAGYGYTFGSGTRLTVV.